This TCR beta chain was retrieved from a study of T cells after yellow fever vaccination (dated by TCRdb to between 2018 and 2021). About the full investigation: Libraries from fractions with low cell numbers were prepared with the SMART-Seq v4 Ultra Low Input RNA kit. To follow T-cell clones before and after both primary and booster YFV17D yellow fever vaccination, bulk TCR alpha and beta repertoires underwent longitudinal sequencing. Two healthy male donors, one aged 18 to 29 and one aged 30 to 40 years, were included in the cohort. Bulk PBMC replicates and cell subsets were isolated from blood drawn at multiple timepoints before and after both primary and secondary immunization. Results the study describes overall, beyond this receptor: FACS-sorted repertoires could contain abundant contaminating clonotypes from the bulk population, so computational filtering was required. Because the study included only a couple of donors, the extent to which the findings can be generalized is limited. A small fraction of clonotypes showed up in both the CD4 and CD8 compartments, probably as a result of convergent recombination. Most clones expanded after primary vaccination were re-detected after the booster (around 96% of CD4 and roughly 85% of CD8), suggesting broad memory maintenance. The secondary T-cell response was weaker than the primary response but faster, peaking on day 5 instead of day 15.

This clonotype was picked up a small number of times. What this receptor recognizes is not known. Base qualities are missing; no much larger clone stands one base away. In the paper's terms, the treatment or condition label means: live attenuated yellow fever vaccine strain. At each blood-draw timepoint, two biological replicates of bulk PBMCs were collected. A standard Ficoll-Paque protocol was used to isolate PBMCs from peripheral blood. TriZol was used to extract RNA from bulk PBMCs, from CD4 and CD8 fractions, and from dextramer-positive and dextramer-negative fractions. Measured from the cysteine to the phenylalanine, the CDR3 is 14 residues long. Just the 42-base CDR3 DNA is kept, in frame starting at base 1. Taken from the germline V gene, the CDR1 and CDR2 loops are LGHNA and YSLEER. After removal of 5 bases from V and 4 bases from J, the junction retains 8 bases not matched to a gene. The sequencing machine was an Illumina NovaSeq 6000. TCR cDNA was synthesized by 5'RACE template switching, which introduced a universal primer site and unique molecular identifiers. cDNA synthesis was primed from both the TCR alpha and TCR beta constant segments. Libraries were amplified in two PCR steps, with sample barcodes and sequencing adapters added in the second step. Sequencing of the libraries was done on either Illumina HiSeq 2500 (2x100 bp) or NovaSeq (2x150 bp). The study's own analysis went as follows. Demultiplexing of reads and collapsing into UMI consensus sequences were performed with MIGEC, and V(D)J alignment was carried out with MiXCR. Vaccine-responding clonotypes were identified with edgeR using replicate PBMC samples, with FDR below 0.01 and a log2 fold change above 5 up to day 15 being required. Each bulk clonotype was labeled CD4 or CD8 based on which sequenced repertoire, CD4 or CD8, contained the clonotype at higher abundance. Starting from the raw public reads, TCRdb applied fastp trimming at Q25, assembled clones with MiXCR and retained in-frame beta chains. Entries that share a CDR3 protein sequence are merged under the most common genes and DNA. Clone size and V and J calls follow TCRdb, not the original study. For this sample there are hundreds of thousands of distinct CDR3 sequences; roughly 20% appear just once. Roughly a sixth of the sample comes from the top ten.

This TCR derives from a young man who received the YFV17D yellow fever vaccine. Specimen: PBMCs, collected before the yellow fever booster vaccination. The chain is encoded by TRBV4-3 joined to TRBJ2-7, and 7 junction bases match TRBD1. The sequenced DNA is TGCGCCAGCAGCGATGGACGGGACAGTTACGAGCAGTACTTC. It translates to CASSDGRDSYEQYF.